This is a list of T cell receptor beta chains from one sample in a study of blood T cell repertoires in COVID-19. Libraries were prepared by immunoSEQ multiplex PCR; TCRdb keeps only in-frame clonotypes and omits some of them. The table includes over 85,000 clones, about 87% detected once. What was sequenced was peripheral blood. These receptors were taken from a human donor with acute or convalescent COVID-19. The donor label of this sample is uncertain. Each CDR3 is given with its conserved first and last residue. A D gene is named only where the DNA matches it firmly. Size tells how often a clone was seen (once, few, many) or the class of an expanded clone, and some rows leave it out.

TRBJ1-4,.,TRBV30,.,TGTGCCTGGAGAGCACAGGGCCTTAATGAAAAACTGTTTTTT,CAWRAQGLNEKLFF
TRBJ1-1,.,TRBV5-6,.,TGTGCCAGCTCGCGAAGTGGGGAGCCAGCTTTCTTT,CASSRSGEPAFF
TRBJ2-7,.,TRBV4-1,.,TGCGCCAGCAGCCACCCCCCCGGGACAAACAACTACGAGCAGTACTTC,CASSHPPGTNNYEQYF
TRBJ2-1,.,TRBV19,.,TGTGCCAGTAGCCTAGGCTCCTACAATGAGCAGTTCTTC,CASSLGSYNEQFF
TRBJ2-4,.,TRBV27,.,TGTGCCAGCAGTTTACTGGTCGCACTAGCCAAAAACATTCAGTACTTC,CASSLLVALAKNIQYF
TRBJ2-7,.,TRBV7-3,TRBD2,TGTGCCAGCAGCTTGAACAGCGGGGGGGCCCACGAGCAGTACTTC,CASSLNSGGAHEQYF
TRBJ1-1,.,TRBV18,.,TGTGCCAGCTCACCACCCCAAATGGGCCCGAACACTGAAGCTTTCTTT,CASSPPQMGPNTEAFF
TRBJ2-7,.,TRBV12-3/TRBV12-4,.,TGTGCCAGCAGTAAACAGGCTAACCAGTACTTC,CASSKQANQYF
TRBJ1-5,.,TRBV25-1,.,TGTGCCAGCAGTGAATCAGGGGACAATCAGCCCCAGCATTTT,CASSESGDNQPQHF
TRBJ1-2,.,TRBV27,TRBD1,TGTGCCAGCAGTTCCCGACAGGGCACTCCCTGGGGCTACACCTTC,CASSSRQGTPWGYTF
TRBJ2-7,.,TRBV6-6,TRBD1,TGTGCCAGCAGTACGGGACAGACCTACGAGCAGTACTTC,CASSTGQTYEQYF
TRBJ1-6,.,TRBV19,.,TGTGCCAGTAGGCCCCCCGCGGGGGGCAATTCACCCCTCCACTTT,CASRPPAGGNSPLHF
TRBJ2-1,.,TRBV5-1,TRBD2,TGCGCCAGCAGCTTGGGAGGGACTAGCGGATTCAACTCCTACAATGAGCAGTTCTTC,CASSLGGTSGFNSYNEQFF
TRBJ1-1,.,TRBV15,.,TGTGCCACCAGCAGAGGTGTCGCTGAAGCTTTCTTT,CATSRGVAEAFF
TRBJ2-1,.,TRBV27,TRBD2,TGTGCCAGCAGCAAAGGGGAGGGGTTCTCCTACAATGAGCAGTTCTTC,CASSKGEGFSYNEQFF
TRBJ2-7,.,TRBV7-8,.,TGTGCCAGCAGCTCCATCCGGGACATCGCAAAGGTAGGCTCCTACGAGCAGTACTTC,CASSSIRDIAKVGSYEQYF
TRBJ1-3,few,TRBV5-1,TRBD1,TGCGCCAGCAGCTTGGAAGGACAGGGGCTACGGGGAAACACCATATATTTT,CASSLEGQGLRGNTIYF
TRBJ2-5,.,TRBV7-6,TRBD1,TGTGCCAGCAGCTCTTTACAGGGGATGGGAGAGACCCAGTACTTC,CASSSLQGMGETQYF
TRBJ2-3,.,TRBV7-2,TRBD1,TGTGCCAGCAGCTTATCCCGACAGGGTACAGATACGCAGTATTTT,CASSLSRQGTDTQYF
TRBJ2-1,.,TRBV6-5,.,TGTGCCAGCAGTTACTCGGAGGGAATCGCCTACAATGAGCAGTTCTTC,CASSYSEGIAYNEQFF
TRBJ1-4,.,TRBV2,TRBD1,TGTGCCAGGGGACAGGCTAATGGTGAAAAACTGTTTTTT,CARGQANGEKLFF
TRBJ2-7,.,TRBV7-6,TRBD1,TGTGCCAGCAGTTTAGGACAGGGCGGGATAGGCGAGCAGTACTTC,CASSLGQGGIGEQYF
TRBJ1-2,.,TRBV5-4,TRBD1,TGTGCCAGCAGCTTTTCCCCGGGACAGAGATATGGCTACACCTTC,CASSFSPGQRYGYTF
TRBJ2-7,.,TRBV5-4,TRBD1,TGTGCCAGCAGCACGGACAGGGGTACCGAGCAGTACTTC,CASSTDRGTEQYF
TRBJ1-2,.,TRBV6-1,TRBD1,TGTGCCAGCAGTGAGGGGACAGGTAACCCGGGGTATGGCTACACCTTC,CASSEGTGNPGYGYTF
TRBJ2-7,once,TRBV4-2,.,TGTGCCAGCAGCCAAGAGAGCGGATTCTCCTACGAGCAGTACTTC,CASSQESGFSYEQYF
TRBJ2-1,.,TRBV28,TRBD2,TGTGCCAGCAGGGTTAGCGGGGGGGCCAATGAGCAGTTCTTC,CASRVSGGANEQFF
TRBJ2-5,.,TRBV4-3,TRBD1,TGCGCCAGCAGCCCCTCGGACAGGAATGTCAAGACCCAGTACTTC,CASSPSDRNVKTQYF